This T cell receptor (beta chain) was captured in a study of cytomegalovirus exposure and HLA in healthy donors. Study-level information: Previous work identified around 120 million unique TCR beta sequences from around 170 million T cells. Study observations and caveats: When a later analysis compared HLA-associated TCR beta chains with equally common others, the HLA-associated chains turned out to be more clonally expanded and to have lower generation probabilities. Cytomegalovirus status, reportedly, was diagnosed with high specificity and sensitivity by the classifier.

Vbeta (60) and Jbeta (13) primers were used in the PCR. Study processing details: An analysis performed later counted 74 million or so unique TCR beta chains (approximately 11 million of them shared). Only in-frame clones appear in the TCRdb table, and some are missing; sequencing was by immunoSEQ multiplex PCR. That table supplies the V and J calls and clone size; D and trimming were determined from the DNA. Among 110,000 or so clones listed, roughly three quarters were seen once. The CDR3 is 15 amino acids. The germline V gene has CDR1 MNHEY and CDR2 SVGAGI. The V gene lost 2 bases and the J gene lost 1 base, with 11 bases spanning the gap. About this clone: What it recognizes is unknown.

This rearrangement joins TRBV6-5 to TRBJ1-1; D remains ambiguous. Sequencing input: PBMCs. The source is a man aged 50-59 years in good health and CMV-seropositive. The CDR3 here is CASSYGSRGNTEAFF. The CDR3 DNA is TGTGCCAGCAGTTACGGGTCCCGGGGGAACACTGAAGCTTTCTTT.